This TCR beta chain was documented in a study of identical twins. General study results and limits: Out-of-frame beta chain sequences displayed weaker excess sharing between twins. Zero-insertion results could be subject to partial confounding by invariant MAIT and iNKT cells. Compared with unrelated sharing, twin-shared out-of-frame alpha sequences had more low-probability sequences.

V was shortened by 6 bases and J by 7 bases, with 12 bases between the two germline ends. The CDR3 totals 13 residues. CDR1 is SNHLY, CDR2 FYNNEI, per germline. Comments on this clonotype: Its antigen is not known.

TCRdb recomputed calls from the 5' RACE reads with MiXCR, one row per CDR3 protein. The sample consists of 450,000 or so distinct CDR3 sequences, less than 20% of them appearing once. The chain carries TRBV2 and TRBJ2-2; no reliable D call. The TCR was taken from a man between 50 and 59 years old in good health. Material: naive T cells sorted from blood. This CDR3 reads CASSAADFGELFF. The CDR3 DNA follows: TGTGCCAGCAGCGCCGCTGATTTCGGGGAGCTGTTTTTT.